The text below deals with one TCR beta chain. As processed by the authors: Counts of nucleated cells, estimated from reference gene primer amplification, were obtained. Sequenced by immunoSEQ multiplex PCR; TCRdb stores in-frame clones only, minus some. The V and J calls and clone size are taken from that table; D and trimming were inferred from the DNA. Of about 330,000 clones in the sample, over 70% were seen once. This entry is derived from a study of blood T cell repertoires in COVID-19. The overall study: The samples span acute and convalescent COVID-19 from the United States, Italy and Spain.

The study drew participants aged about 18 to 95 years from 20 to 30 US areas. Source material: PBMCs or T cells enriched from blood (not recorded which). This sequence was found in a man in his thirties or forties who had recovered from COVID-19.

The DNA for the CDR3 is TGTGCCAGCAGCCCCGGGGTAGGGAGCTCCTACAATGAGCAGTTCTTC. It encodes CASSPGVGSSYNEQFF. The V gene is TRBV7-9, the J gene TRBJ2-1, with a tentative D call TRBD2 (5 bases). The germline CDR1 and CDR2 sequences are SEHNR and FQNEAQ (reference sequence). This CDR3 is built from 16 residues. Deletions cut 5 bases from V and 0 bases from J, with 14 bases between. Variable domain in full (rest from reference TRBV7-9 and TRBJ2-1): DTGVSQNPRHKITKRGQNVTFRCDPISEHNRLYWYRQTLGQGPEFLTYFQNEAQLEKSRLLSDRFSAERPKGSFSTLEIQRTEQGDSAMYLCASSPGVGSSYNEQFFGPGTRLTVL.